Listed below are T cell receptor beta chains from one sample, sequenced in a study of blood T cell repertoires in COVID-19. Clones were read by immunoSEQ multiplex PCR, and TCRdb kept only the in-frame ones, dropping some. The sample lists about 180,000 clones; approximately 89% were seen once. The sequencing input was peripheral blood. These receptors originate from a man in his forties with active or convalescent COVID-19. Each CDR3 is given with its conserved first and last residue. The D gene is left open where the match is weak. Clone size is stated in some rows and not others, as once, few, many or a class when expanded.

D gene,J gene,clone size,V gene,CDR3 DNA,CDR3 protein
-,TRBJ2-7,-,TRBV19,TGTGCCAGTAGTAAGTCCGGGGGACCCGAGCAGTACTTC,CASSKSGGPEQYF
TRBD1,TRBJ1-3,-,TRBV4-1,TGCGCCAGCAGCCCCCGGACAGGGGGCGTGTTAGCTGCTGGAAACACCATATATTTT,CASSPRTGGVLAAGNTIYF
-,TRBJ2-1,-,TRBV5-1,TGCGCCAGCAGCTTGGCTGACAGTTACAATGAGCAGTTCTTC,CASSLADSYNEQFF
-,TRBJ1-2,-,TRBV9,TGTGCCAGCAGCGTAGATCAGGGGCGCGGCTATGGCTACACCTTC,CASSVDQGRGYGYTF
-,TRBJ1-1,-,TRBV6-6,TGTGCCAGCAGTTACCCCCCGACAGGAGGGAACACTGAAGCTTTCTTT,CASSYPPTGGNTEAFF
TRBD1,TRBJ1-1,-,TRBV7-9,TGTGCCAGCAGCTTACCTCGACAGGGAACTGAAGCTTTCTTT,CASSLPRQGTEAFF
TRBD2,TRBJ2-3,-,TRBV9,TGTGCCAGCAGCCAACTAGCGGGGGCGCCCACAGATACGCAGTATTTT,CASSQLAGAPTDTQYF
TRBD1,TRBJ2-6,once,TRBV19,TGTGCCAGTAGTCCAACAGGGGCTGGGGCCAACGTCCTGACTTTC,CASSPTGAGANVLTF
TRBD1,TRBJ2-5,-,TRBV13,TGTGCCAGCAGCTTAGAGGGGCATGGGACAGTCCAAGAGACCCAGTACTTC,CASSLEGHGTVQETQYF
-,TRBJ2-4,-,TRBV28,TGTGCCAGCAGTCCGGCCGGGGGAACCAAAAACATTCAGTACTTC,CASSPAGGTKNIQYF
-,TRBJ1-3,-,TRBV12-5,TGTGCTAGTGGTTTGGTACGTTCTCGTGGACAGCCTATTGCTGGAAACACCATATATTTT,CASGLVRSRGQPIAGNTIYF